The 32 T cell receptor beta chains reported below all come from one sample, sequenced in a study of cytomegalovirus exposure and HLA in healthy donors. The PCR ran on 60 Vbeta and 13 Jbeta primers. Repertoires were generated with immunoSEQ multiplex PCR, while TCRdb's copy carries only in-frame clones and drops some. The sample has approximately 110,000 clones. Specimen: PBMCs. These receptors originate from a man between 35 and 55 years old in good health and CMV-seronegative.

The chain carries TRBV7-9 and TRBJ2-5; 7 bases are shared with TRBD1. CDR3 length: 15 amino acids. Trimming at V came to 5 bases and at J to 7 bases, leaving 13 bases not matched to a gene. Germline assignment: CDR1 SEHNR and CDR2 FQNEAQ (reference sequence). DNA for the CDR3: TGTGCCAGCAGCGGAAACCTACAGGGGTGGGGGACCCAGTACTTC. This encodes CASSGNLQGWGTQYF.

The chain carries TRBV10-2 and TRBJ2-7; 8 nucleotides match TRBD1. CDR1 is WSHSY and CDR2 is SAAADI in the germline V gene. CDR3 size: 12 residues. Trimming cost V 10 bases and J 3 bases; bases outside gene matches: 5. CDR3 protein: CATSDRGYEQYF. The CDR3 DNA is TGCGCCACCTCCGACAGGGGCTACGAGCAGTACTTC.

The chain employs TRBV30 and TRBJ1-1; D gene unclear. Trimming left V 3 bases short and J 7 bases short, with 18 bases between. Germline V gene data show CDR1 as GTSNPN and CDR2 as SVGIG (reference sequence). This CDR3 region has 14 residues. Written as DNA, the CDR3 is TGTGCCTGGAGAACTGGCAGAGGCAAGATTGAAGCTTTCTTT. This codes for CAWRTGRGKIEAFF.

The V and J genes are TRBV9 and TRBJ2-5; D gene unclear. The length of the CDR3 is 14 residues. From germline, CDR1 is SGDLS and CDR2 YYNGEE. Trimming removed 0 bases at V and 3 bases at J, with 9 bases between. CDR3 sequence (DNA): TGTGCCAGCAGCGTAGGAACGGGTAAAGAGACCCAGTACTTC. Amino acid sequence: CASSVGTGKETQYF.

The chain couples TRBV5-1 to TRBJ2-7; the match to TRBD1 covers 7 bases. Trimming took 3 bases from V and 3 from J; bases not matched to a gene: 3. Per the germline V gene, CDR1 is SGHRS and CDR2 is YFSETQ. The CDR3 runs to 13 residues. The DNA for the CDR3 is TGCGCCAGCAGCTCACAGGGGCGCTACGAGCAGTACTTC. It is translated as CASSSQGRYEQYF.

The rearrangement links TRBV6-1 to TRBJ2-2; 7 positions match TRBD1. Germline V gene lookup returns CDR1 MNHNS and CDR2 SASEGT. V lost 4 bases to trimming and J lost 4 bases; unmatched junction nucleotides: 12. The CDR3 is 17 amino acids. CDR3 sequence reads: CASSGQGRFSGTGELFF. DNA for the CDR3: TGTGCCAGCAGTGGACAGGGACGGTTTTCGGGCACCGGGGAGCTGTTTTTT.

This sequence joins TRBV6-5 and TRBJ2-7, with 8 bases that match TRBD1. Germline-derived CDR1 and CDR2 are MNHEY and SVGAGI. This CDR3 comprises 14 residues. V shed 2 bases, J shed 2 bases, and the junction held 2 bases outside the gene matches. The CDR3 nucleotides read TGTGCCAGCAGTTACCGACAGGGGACCTACGAGCAGTACTTC. It is translated as CASSYRQGTYEQYF.

The chain combines TRBV25-1 with TRBJ2-7, with D possibly being TRBD1 (6 bases). The CDR3 extends over 16 amino acids. The germline V gene has CDR1 MGHDK and CDR2 SYGVNS. V gave up 3 bases and J gave up 3 bases, with 18 bases separating them. CDR3 region: CASSDPQGNTLYEQYF. CDR3 coding DNA: TGTGCCAGCAGTGATCCACAGGGTAACACCCTCTACGAGCAGTACTTC.

J is TRBJ2-2 and V is TRBV11-3; perhaps TRBD1 as D (7 bases). Deletions cut 3 bases from V and 3 bases from J, with 14 bases between. The CDR3 covers 16 residues. Germline CDR1 SGHNT, CDR2 YENEEA. For the CDR3, the DNA is TGTGCCAGCAGCTTGGCAGGGGGAGGTTACACCGGGGAGCTGTTTTTT. Its protein product is CASSLAGGGYTGELFF.

The rearrangement links TRBV6-8 to TRBJ2-7; TRBD1 might be the D (6 bases). Trimming took 2 bases from V and 6 from J, leaving 14 bases between them. The CDR3 has 14 amino acids. The V gene's germline CDR1 is MNHGY and CDR2 SAAAGT. CDR3 residues: CASSYQGGRSEQYF. CDR3 DNA: TGTGCCAGCAGTTACCAAGGGGGTCGGTCCGAGCAGTACTTC.

In DNA form, the CDR3 reads TGTGCCAGCTCACCGGCGACAGGGGGCGTGGGGGAGCAGTACTTC. Translated, it gives CASSPATGGVGEQYF. This chain joins TRBV18 and TRBJ2-7; 10 nucleotides match TRBD1. The junction had 9 bases not matched to a gene; V was cut back by 3 bases and J by 7 bases. The length of the CDR3 is 15 residues. The germline gives CDR1 KGHSH, CDR2 LQKENI.

The chain joins TRBV4-2 to TRBJ2-7; 8 nucleotides match TRBD1. This CDR3 is built from 15 residues. Germline lookup yields CDR1 LGHNA and CDR2 YNFKEQ. Trimming removed 0 bases from V and 6 bases from J; junction bases left unmatched: 7. The CDR3 nucleotides read TGTGCCAGCAGCCAAGAGGACAGGGATGGTGTCGAGCAGTACTTC. Protein product: CASSQEDRDGVEQYF.

The chain is built from TRBV7-8 and TRBJ2-6; D is possibly TRBD1 (6 bases). The germline CDR1 and CDR2 sequences are SGHVS and FQNEAQ. The CDR3 is 15 residues long. Trimming removed 6 bases from V and 0 bases from J, with 9 bases in between. The CDR3 spells CASRGATSGANVLTF. DNA of the CDR3: TGTGCCAGCAGGGGGGCGACCTCTGGGGCCAACGTCCTGACTTTC.

The chain uses TRBV5-1 and TRBJ2-7; no firm D call. From germline, CDR1 is SGHRS and CDR2 YFSETQ. The V gene lost 1 base and the J gene lost 0 bases, with 11 bases spanning the gap. The CDR3 sequence is 15 residues long. CDR3 loop: CASSLSATLSYEQYF. The DNA of the CDR3 is TGCGCCAGCAGCTTGTCCGCGACACTCTCCTACGAGCAGTACTTC.

The chain joins TRBV6-1 to TRBJ2-6; 7 bases are a match to TRBD1. Trimming cost V 7 bases and J 0 bases; bases outside gene matches: 0. Germline V lookup: CDR1 MNHNS, CDR2 SASEGT. CDR3 length: 14 residues. DNA for the CDR3: TGTGCCAGCACAGGGGGCTCTGGGGCCAACGTCCTGACTTTC. Residues: CASTGGSGANVLTF.

This chain joins TRBV7-9 and TRBJ2-7; 10 bases line up with TRBD1. The J segment lost 1 base and the V segment lost 4 bases, leaving 4 bases of the junction unmatched. CDR1 and CDR2 (germline): SEHNR, FQNEAQ (reference sequence). The CDR3 has 15 residues. This chain's CDR3 is CASSWTGGESYEQYF. The CDR3 bases are TGTGCCAGCAGCTGGACAGGGGGGGAATCCTACGAGCAGTACTTC.

The chain carries TRBV7-2 and TRBJ2-7; TRBD2 is a possible D gene (5 bases). The V end was cut by 5 bases, the J end by 5 bases, with 10 bases between. Germline V CDR1 and CDR2: SGHTA, FQGNSA. This CDR3 comprises 12 residues. This CDR3 is CASSLRVNEQYF. For the CDR3, the DNA is TGTGCCAGCAGCCTGAGGGTTAACGAGCAGTACTTC.

The J gene is TRBJ1-1, the V gene TRBV19, with 7 nucleotides matching TRBD1. The germline V gene encodes CDR1 LNHDA and CDR2 SQIVND (reference sequence). The CDR3 loop spans 14 amino acids. Germline trimming cut 5 bases from V and 1 base from J; bases unmatched to any gene: 4. The CDR3 nucleotides are TGTGCCAGTAGTCCAACAGGGGCGAACACTGAAGCTTTCTTT. Protein product: CASSPTGANTEAFF.

The CDR3 DNA reads TGTGCCAGCAGGACGGAGGCGGGAGGGACCTACGAGCAGTACTTC. Protein product: CASRTEAGGTYEQYF. This chain links TRBV2 with TRBJ2-7, with TRBD2 matching over 9 bases. The V and J ends lost 6 bases and 2 bases, in that order; junction bases with no gene match: 8. This CDR3 has 15 amino acids. From germline, CDR1 is SNHLY and CDR2 FYNNEI.

The V and J genes are TRBV6-1 and TRBJ2-7, with 10 positions matching TRBD1. Germline-derived CDR1 and CDR2 are MNHNS and SASEGT. Germline trimming cut 0 bases from V and 2 bases from J; bases unmatched to any gene: 7. CDR3 length equals 17 residues. The chain's CDR3 is CASSEALRGTGAYEQYF. DNA for the CDR3: TGTGCCAGCAGTGAAGCGCTTCGGGGGACAGGGGCCTACGAGCAGTACTTC.

This sequence joins TRBV4-2 and TRBJ2-1; TRBD2 matches at 8 bases. Trimming removed 4 bases from V and 7 bases from J; junction bases left unmatched: 6. CDR3 length equals 14 residues. From germline, CDR1 is LGHNA and CDR2 YNFKEQ. The CDR3 coding sequence is TGTGCCAGCAGCCCGGGACTAGTGGGTAATGAGCAGTTCTTC. Translating gives CASSPGLVGNEQFF.

The chain has TRBV11-3 and TRBJ2-7; 14 positions agree with TRBD2. The CDR3 has 15 amino acids. V lost 5 bases to trimming and J lost 3 bases; unmatched junction nucleotides: 3. Germline V gives CDR1 SGHNT, CDR2 YENEEA. CDR3 region: CASSAGTSGSYEQYF. The DNA of the CDR3 is TGTGCCAGCAGCGCCGGGACTAGCGGGAGCTACGAGCAGTACTTC.

The rearrangement links TRBV10-2 to TRBJ2-3; 7 nucleotides line up with TRBD2. The trim removed 8 bases at V and 1 base at J, leaving 6 bases unmatched. CDR1 is WSHSY and CDR2 is SAAADI in the germline V gene. The CDR3 sequence is 14 residues long. Written as DNA, the CDR3 is TGCGCCAGCGGATTAGCGGGCCGCACAGATACGCAGTATTTT. Its translation: CASGLAGRTDTQYF.

This sequence joins TRBV9 and TRBJ2-6, with D possibly TRBD1 on 6 matching bases. V dropped 2 bases and J dropped 0 bases, with 6 bases sitting between them. This CDR3 is built from 15 residues. CDR1 is SGDLS and CDR2 is YYNGEE in the germline V gene. This CDR3 is CASSVTGSGANVLTF. The CDR3 DNA reads TGTGCCAGCAGCGTGACAGGCTCTGGGGCCAACGTCCTGACTTTC. Filled out from reference TRBV9 and TRBJ2-6, the complete variable domain reads DSGVTQTPKHLITATGQRVTLRCSPRSGDLSVYWYQQSLDQGLQFLIQYYNGEERAKGNILERFSAQQFPDLHSELNLSSLELGDSALYFCASSVTGSGANVLTFGAGSRLTVL.

J is TRBJ1-5 and V is TRBV7-6; the D is unclear. Germline CDR1 reads SGHVS; CDR2 reads FNYEAQ. Trimming removed 1 base at V and 0 bases at J, with 7 bases between. The CDR3 is made up of 15 amino acids. The CDR3 reads CASSLELYSNQPQHF. In DNA form, the CDR3 reads TGTGCCAGCAGCTTAGAATTGTATAGCAATCAGCCCCAGCATTTT.

The chain couples TRBV7-2 to TRBJ1-1; 7 nucleotides match TRBD1. This CDR3 is 13 amino acids long. The J segment lost 4 bases and the V segment lost 1 base, leaving 0 bases of the junction unmatched. Germline CDR1 SGHTA, CDR2 FQGNSA. The CDR3, as DNA: TGTGCCAGCAGCTTAGGACAGGGCACTGAAGCTTTCTTT. It yields the protein CASSLGQGTEAFF.

The chain combines TRBV4-3 with TRBJ2-1, with TRBD2 identical over 14 bases. Trimming cost V 4 bases and J 13 bases; bases outside gene matches: 9. The CDR3 consists of 15 residues. Germline-derived CDR1 and CDR2 are LGHNA and YSLEER. CDR3 sequence: CASSLGLAGGLGQFF. For the CDR3, the DNA is TGCGCCAGCAGCCTAGGACTAGCGGGAGGCTTGGGCCAGTTCTTC.

The chain is built from TRBV7-2 and TRBJ2-2; D perhaps matches TRBD2 (6 bases). V lost 4 bases to trimming and J lost 4 bases, with 16 bases between them. The length of the CDR3 is 16 residues. Germline V gene lookup returns CDR1 SGHTA and CDR2 FQGNSA. The CDR3: CASSSWRGTLTGELFF. CDR3 coding DNA: TGTGCCAGCAGCTCGTGGAGGGGAACTCTCACCGGGGAGCTGTTTTTT. Variable domain in full (rest from reference TRBV7-2 and TRBJ2-2): GAGVSQSPSNKVTEKGKDVELRCDPISGHTALYWYRQSLGQGLEFLIYFQGNSAPDKSGLPSDRFSAERTGGSVSTLTIQRTQQEDSAVYLCASSSWRGTLTGELFFGEGSRLTVL.

This rearrangement joins TRBV7-8 to TRBJ2-7; TRBD2 matches at 11 bases. Germline CDR1 and CDR2: SGHVS and FQNEAQ. This CDR3 is 16 amino acids long. V lost 1 base, J lost 4 bases, and 6 bases stayed unmatched. CDR3 sequence: CASSLVTSGSFYEQYF. The CDR3 bases are TGTGCCAGCAGCTTAGTCACTAGCGGGAGTTTTTACGAGCAGTACTTC.

This chain connects TRBV28 to TRBJ2-7, with a possible D match to TRBD2 (7 bases). The CDR3 length is 15 residues. Germline CDR1 and CDR2: MDHEN and SYDVKM. The ends were cut back, 7 bases at V and 7 bases at J, with 23 bases in the middle. The chain's CDR3 is CASTVEGEGQSEQYF. Written as DNA, the CDR3 is TGTGCCAGCACCGTGGAGGGGGAGGGGCAATCGGAGCAGTACTTC.

The chain carries TRBV7-9 and TRBJ2-7; tentatively, D is TRBD2 (5 bases). The V gene lost 6 bases and the J gene lost 0 bases, with 12 bases spanning the gap. The CDR3 sequence is 14 residues long. Germline CDR1 is SEHNR and CDR2 is FQNEAQ (reference sequence). The CDR3 spells CASSRGLGSYEQYF. The CDR3 DNA sequence: TGTGCCAGCAGTCGCGGGCTAGGCTCCTACGAGCAGTACTTC.

This chain links TRBV5-1 with TRBJ2-7; 9 positions match TRBD1. Germline V gene lookup returns CDR1 SGHRS and CDR2 YFSETQ. The V and J ends lost 4 bases and 1 base, in that order; junction bases with no gene match: 9. The CDR3 contains 16 residues. This chain's CDR3 is CASSRNAGQGSYEQYF. CDR3 sequence (DNA): TGCGCCAGCAGCCGAAATGCCGGACAGGGGTCCTACGAGCAGTACTTC.